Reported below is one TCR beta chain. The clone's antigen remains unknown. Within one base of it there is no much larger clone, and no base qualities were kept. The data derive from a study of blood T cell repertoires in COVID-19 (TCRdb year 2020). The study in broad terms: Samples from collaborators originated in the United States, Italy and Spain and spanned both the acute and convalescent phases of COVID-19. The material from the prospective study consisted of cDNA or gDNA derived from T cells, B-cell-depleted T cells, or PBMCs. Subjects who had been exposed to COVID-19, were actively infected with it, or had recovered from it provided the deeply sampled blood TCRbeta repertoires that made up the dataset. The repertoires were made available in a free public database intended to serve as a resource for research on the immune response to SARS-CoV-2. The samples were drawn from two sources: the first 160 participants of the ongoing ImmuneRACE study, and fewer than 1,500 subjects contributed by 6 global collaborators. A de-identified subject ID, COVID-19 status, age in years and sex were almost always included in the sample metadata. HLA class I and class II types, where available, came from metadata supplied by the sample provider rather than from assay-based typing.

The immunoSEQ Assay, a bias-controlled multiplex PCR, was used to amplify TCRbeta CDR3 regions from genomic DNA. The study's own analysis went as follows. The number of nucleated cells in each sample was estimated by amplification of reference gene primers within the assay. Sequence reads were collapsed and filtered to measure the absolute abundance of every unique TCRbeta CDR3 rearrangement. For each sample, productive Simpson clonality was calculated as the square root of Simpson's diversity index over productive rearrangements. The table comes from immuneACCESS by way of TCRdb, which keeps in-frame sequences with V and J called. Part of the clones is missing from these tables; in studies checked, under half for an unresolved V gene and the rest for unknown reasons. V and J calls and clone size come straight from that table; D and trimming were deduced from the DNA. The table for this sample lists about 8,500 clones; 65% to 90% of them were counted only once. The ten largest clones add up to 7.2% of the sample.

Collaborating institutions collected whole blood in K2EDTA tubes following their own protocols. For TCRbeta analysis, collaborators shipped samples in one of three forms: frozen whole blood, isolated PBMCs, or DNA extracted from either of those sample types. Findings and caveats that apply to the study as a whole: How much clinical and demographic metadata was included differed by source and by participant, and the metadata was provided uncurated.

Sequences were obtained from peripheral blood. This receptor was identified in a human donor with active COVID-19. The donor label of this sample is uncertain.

In nucleotides, the sequence is TGTGCCAGCAGTTTAGCCCTTGGGGGGGAAGCTTTCTTT. Translated, this gives CASSLALGGEAFF. The rearrangement joined TRBV12-3 or TRBV12-4 to TRBJ1-1, and perhaps TRBD1 as D gene, on 5 matching bases. The CDR3, from cysteine to phenylalanine, totals 13 residues. Here the CDR3 DNA is all that survives: 39 bases in frame from base 1. V was cut back by 0 bases and J by 8 bases, leaving a gap of 10 bases between them.